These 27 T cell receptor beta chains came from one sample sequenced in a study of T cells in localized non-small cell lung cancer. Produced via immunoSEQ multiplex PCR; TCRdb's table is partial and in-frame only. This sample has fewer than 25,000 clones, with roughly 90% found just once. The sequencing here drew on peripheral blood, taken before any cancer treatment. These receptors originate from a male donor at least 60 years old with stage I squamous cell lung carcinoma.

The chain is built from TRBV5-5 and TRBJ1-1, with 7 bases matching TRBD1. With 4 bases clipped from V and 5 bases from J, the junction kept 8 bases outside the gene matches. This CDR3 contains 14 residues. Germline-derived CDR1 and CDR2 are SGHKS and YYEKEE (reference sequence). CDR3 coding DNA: TGTGCCAGCAGCCTATACAGGGGACGGACTGAAGCTTTCTTT. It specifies CASSLYRGRTEAFF.

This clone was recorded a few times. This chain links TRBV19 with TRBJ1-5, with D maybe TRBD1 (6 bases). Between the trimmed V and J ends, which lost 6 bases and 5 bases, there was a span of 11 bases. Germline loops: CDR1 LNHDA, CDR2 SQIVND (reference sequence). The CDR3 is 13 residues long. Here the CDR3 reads CASSPDSYQPQHF. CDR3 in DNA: TGTGCCAGTAGCCCGGACAGCTATCAGCCCCAGCATTTT.

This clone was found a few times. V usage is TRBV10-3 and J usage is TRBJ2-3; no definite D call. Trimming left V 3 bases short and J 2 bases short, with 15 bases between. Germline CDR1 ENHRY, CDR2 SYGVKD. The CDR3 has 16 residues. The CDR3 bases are TGTGCCATCAGTGAATCCATGAATTCCCCCACAGATACGCAGTATTTT. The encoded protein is CAISESMNSPTDTQYF.

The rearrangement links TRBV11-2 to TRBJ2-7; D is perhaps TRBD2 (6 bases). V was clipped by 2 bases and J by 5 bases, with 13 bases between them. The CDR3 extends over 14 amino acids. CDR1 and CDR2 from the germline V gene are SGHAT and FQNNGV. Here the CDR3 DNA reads TGTGCCAGCAGCTTATTAATTTGGGGGGACGAGCAGTACTTC. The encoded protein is CASSLLIWGDEQYF.

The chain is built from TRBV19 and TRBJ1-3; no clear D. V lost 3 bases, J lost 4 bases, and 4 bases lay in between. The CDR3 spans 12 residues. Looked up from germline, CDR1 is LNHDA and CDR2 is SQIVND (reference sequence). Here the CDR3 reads CASSIPGNTIYF. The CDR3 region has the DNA TGTGCCAGTAGTATTCCGGGAAACACCATATATTTT.

The CDR3 protein is CASSQGGRVSPLHF. As DNA, the CDR3 is TGTGCCAGCAGCCAAGGTGGTCGGGTATCACCCCTCCACTTT. This sequence joins TRBV14 and TRBJ1-6; no definite D call. This CDR3 is 14 amino acids long. Deletions cut 1 base from V and 10 bases from J, with 11 bases between. The germline CDR1 and CDR2 sequences are SGHDN and FVKESK. Combining the CDR3 with reference TRBV14 and TRBJ1-6 gives the whole variable domain EAGVTQFPSHSVIEKGQTVTLRCDPISGHDNLYWYRRVMGKEIKFLLHFVKESKQDESGMPNNRFLAERTGGTYSTLKVQPAELEDSGVYFCASSQGGRVSPLHFGNGTRLTVT.

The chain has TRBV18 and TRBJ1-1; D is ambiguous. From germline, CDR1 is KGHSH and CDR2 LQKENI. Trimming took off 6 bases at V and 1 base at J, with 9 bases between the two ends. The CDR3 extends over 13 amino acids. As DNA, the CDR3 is TGTGCCAGCTCCCCCCTGCCGAACACTGAAGCTTTCTTT. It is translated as CASSPLPNTEAFF.

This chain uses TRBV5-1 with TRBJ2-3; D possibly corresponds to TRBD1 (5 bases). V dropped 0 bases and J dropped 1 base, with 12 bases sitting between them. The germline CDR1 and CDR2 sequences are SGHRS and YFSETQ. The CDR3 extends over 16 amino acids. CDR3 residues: CASSLEAGLRTDTQYF. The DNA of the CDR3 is TGCGCCAGCAGCTTGGAGGCAGGGCTCCGCACAGATACGCAGTATTTT.

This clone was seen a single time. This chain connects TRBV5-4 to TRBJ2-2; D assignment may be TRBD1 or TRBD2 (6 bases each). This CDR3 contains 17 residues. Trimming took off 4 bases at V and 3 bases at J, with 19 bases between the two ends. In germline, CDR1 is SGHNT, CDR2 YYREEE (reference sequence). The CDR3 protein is CASSRGTRGRYTGELFF. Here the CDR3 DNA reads TGTGCCAGCAGCCGCGGGACACGAGGGAGGTACACCGGGGAGCTGTTTTTT. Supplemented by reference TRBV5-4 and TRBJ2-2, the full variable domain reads ETGVTQSPTHLIKTRGQQVTLRCSSQSGHNTVSWYQQALGQGPQFIFQYYREEENGRGNFPPRFSGLQFPNYSSELNVNALELDDSALYLCASSRGTRGRYTGELFFGEGSRLTVL.

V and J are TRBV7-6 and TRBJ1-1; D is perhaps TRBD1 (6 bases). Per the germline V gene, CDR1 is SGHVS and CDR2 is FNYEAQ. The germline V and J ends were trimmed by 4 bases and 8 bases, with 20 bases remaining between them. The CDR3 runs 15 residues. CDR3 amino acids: CASSSTAGGSSEAFF. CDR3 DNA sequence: TGTGCCAGCAGCTCGACCGCGGGGGGCTCGAGCGAAGCTTTCTTT.

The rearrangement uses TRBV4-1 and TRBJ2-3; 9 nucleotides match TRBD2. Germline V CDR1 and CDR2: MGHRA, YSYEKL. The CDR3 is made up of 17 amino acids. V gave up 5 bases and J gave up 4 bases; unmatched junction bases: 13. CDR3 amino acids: CASSSIAGASRADTQYF. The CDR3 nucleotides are TGCGCCAGCAGCTCCATAGCGGGGGCCTCGCGGGCAGATACGCAGTATTTT.

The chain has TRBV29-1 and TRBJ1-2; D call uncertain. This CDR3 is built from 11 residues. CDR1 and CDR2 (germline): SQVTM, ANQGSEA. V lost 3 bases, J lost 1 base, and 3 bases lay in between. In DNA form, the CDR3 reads TGCAGCGTTGACAGTAACTATGGCTACACCTTC. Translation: CSVDSNYGYTF.

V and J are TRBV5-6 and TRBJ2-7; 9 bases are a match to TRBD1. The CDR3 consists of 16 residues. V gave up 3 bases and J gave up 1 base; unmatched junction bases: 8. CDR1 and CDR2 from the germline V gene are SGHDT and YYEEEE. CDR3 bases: TGTGCCAGCAGCTGGTGGTCCGGGACAGGGTCCTACGAGCAGTACTTC. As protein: CASSWWSGTGSYEQYF. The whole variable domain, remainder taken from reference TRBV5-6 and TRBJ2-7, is DAGVTQSPTHLIKTRGQQVTLRCSPKSGHDTVSWYQQALGQGPQFIFQYYEEEERQRGNFPDRFSGHQFPNYSSELNVNALLLGDSALYLCASSWWSGTGSYEQYFGPGTRLTVT.

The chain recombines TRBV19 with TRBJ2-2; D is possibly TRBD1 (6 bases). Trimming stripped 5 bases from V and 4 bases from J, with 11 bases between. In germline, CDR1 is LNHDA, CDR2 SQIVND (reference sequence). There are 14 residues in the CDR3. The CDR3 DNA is TGTGCCAGTAGTTCACAGGGTGGCACCGGGGAGCTGTTTTTT. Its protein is CASSSQGGTGELFF.

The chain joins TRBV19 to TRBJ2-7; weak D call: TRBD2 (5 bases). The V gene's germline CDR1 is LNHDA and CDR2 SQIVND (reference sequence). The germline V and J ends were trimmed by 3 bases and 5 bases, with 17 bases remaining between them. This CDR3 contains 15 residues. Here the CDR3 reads CASSIVALGQHEQYF. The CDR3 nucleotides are TGTGCCAGTAGTATCGTGGCACTAGGGCAGCACGAGCAGTACTTC.

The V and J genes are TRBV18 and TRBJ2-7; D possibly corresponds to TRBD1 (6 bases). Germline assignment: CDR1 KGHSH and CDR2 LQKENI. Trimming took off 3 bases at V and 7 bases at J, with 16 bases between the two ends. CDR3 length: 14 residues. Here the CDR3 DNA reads TGTGCCAGCTCACCCCACAGGGCGTCTGGAGAGCAGTACTTC. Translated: CASSPHRASGEQYF. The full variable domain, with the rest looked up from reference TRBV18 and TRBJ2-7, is NAGVMQNPRHLVRRRGQEARLRCSPMKGHSHVYWYRQLPEEGLKFMVYLQKENIIDESGMPKERFSAEFPKEGPSILRIQQVVRGDSAAYFCASSPHRASGEQYFGPGTRLTVT.

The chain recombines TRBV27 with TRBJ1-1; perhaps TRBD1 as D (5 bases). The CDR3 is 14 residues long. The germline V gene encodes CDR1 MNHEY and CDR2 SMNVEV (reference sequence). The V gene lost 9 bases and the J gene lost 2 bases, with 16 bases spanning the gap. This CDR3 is CASFRRGINTEAFF. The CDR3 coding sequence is TGTGCCAGTTTCAGGCGGGGGATAAACACTGAAGCTTTCTTT.

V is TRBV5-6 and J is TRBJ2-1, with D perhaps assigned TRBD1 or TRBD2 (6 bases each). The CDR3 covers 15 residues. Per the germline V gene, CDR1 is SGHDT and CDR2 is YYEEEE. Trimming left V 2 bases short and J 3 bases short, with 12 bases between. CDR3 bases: TGTGCCAGCAGCTTCGAGGGGGGCGGCTACAATGAGCAGTTCTTC. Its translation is CASSFEGGGYNEQFF.

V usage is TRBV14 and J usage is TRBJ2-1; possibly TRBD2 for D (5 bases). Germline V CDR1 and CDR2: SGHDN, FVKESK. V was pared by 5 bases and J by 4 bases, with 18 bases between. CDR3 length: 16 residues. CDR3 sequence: CASSSLDSGEYNEQFF. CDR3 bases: TGTGCCAGCAGCTCCTTGGACTCGGGCGAGTACAATGAGCAGTTCTTC.

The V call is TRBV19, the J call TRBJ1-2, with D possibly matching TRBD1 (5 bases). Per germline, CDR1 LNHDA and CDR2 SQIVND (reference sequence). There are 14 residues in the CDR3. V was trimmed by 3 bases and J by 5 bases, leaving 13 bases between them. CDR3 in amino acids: CASSMGQPVYGYTF. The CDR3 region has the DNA TGTGCCAGTAGTATGGGGCAGCCGGTTTATGGCTACACCTTC. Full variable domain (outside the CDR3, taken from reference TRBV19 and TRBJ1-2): DGGITQSPKYLFRKEGQNVTLSCEQNLNHDAMYWYRQDPGQGLRLIYYSQIVNDFQKGDIAEGYSVSREKKESFPLTVTSAQKNPTAFYLCASSMGQPVYGYTFGSGTRLTVV.

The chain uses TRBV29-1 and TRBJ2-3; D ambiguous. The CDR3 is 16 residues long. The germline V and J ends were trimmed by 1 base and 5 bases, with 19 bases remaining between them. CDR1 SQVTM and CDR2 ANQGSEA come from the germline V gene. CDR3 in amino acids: CSVEARWITPRDTQYF. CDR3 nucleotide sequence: TGCAGCGTTGAAGCGCGATGGATTACCCCCAGAGATACGCAGTATTTT.

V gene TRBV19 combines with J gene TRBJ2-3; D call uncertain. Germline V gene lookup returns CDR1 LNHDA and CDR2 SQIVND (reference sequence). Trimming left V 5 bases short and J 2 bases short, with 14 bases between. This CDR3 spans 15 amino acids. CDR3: CASSPLALNTDTQYF. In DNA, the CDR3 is TGTGCCAGTAGTCCTCTGGCCCTTAACACAGATACGCAGTATTTT.

The CDR3 nucleotides are TGTGCCAGCAGCTTAGATTATTTGGGCAGGGGAAATAACTATGGCTACACCTTC. Encoded protein: CASSLDYLGRGNNYGYTF. This sequence joins TRBV7-9 and TRBJ1-2; a weak D match, TRBD1 (6 bases). V was shortened by 1 base and J by 1 base, with 19 bases between the two germline ends. Looked up from germline, CDR1 is SEHNR and CDR2 is FQNEAQ (reference sequence). CDR3 size: 18 residues.

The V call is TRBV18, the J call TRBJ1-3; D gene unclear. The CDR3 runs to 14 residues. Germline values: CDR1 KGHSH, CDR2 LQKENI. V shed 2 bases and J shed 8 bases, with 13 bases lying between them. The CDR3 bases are TGTGCCAGCTCACCAGTCAGGCAGCGCGACACCATATATTTT. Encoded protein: CASSPVRQRDTIYF. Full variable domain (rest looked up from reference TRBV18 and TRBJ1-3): NAGVMQNPRHLVRRRGQEARLRCSPMKGHSHVYWYRQLPEEGLKFMVYLQKENIIDESGMPKERFSAEFPKEGPSILRIQQVVRGDSAAYFCASSPVRQRDTIYFGEGSWLTVV.

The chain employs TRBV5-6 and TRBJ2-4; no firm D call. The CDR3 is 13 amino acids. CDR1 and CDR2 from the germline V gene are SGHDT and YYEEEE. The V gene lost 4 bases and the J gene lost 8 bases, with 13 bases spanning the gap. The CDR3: CASSVTRVDIQYF. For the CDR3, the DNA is TGTGCCAGCAGCGTCACAAGGGTGGACATTCAGTACTTC.

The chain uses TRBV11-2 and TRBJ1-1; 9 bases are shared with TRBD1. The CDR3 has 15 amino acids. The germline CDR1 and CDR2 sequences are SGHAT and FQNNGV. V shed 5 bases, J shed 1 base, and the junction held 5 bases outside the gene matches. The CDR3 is CASSPLQGANTEAFF. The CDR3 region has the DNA TGTGCCAGCAGCCCATTACAGGGGGCGAACACTGAAGCTTTCTTT.

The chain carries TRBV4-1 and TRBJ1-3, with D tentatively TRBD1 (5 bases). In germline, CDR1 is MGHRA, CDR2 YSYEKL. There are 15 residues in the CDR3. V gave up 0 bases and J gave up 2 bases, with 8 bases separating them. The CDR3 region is CASSQDAGTGNTIYF. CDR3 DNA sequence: TGCGCCAGCAGCCAAGACGCAGGGACTGGAAACACCATATATTTT.